The 28 T cell receptor beta chains given below trace back to one sample, sequenced in a study of cytomegalovirus exposure and HLA in healthy donors. This PCR relied on a set of 60 Vbeta primers and 13 Jbeta primers. Clones were read by immunoSEQ multiplex PCR, and TCRdb kept only the in-frame ones, dropping some. The profile shows more than 90,000 clones, around 79% of them singletons. Sequenced sample: PBMCs. These receptors all come from a woman in her thirties or forties in good health and CMV-seronegative.

In its sample, this clone was seen once. The V gene is TRBV21-1, the J gene TRBJ2-7; TRBD2, the table's D call, lacks a check against the DNA. TRBV21-1 represents a pseudogene. The CDR3 runs 15 residues. The CDR3 DNA reads TGTGCCAGCAGCCCGACCGGGAGGGGGAACTACGAGCAGTACTTC. It translates to CASSPTGRGNYEQYF.

The chain is built from TRBV11-2 and TRBJ1-1; D gene ambiguous. This CDR3 is 15 amino acids long. The V end lost 2 bases, the J end lost 3 bases, and 13 bases lay between the germline ends. Germline lookup yields CDR1 SGHAT and CDR2 FQNNGV. The CDR3 sequence is CASSLNSGIYTEAFF. DNA for the CDR3: TGTGCCAGCAGCTTAAATTCAGGAATTTACACTGAAGCTTTCTTT.

The V call is TRBV29-1, the J call TRBJ2-7, with 8 positions matching TRBD2. From germline, CDR1 is SQVTM and CDR2 ANQGSEA. V gave up 0 bases and J gave up 3 bases; unmatched junction bases: 7. The CDR3 loop spans 15 amino acids. CDR3 protein: CSVEDRREGRYEQYF. The CDR3 bases are TGCAGCGTTGAAGATCGACGGGAGGGCCGCTACGAGCAGTACTTC.

This clone came up a few times. This chain uses TRBV7-9 with TRBJ2-5; a weak D match, TRBD1 (5 bases). The ends were cut back, 2 bases at V and 2 bases at J, with 12 bases in the middle. CDR1 is SEHNR and CDR2 is FQNEAQ in the germline V gene (reference sequence). CDR3 length equals 15 residues. The CDR3, as DNA: TGTGCCAGCAGCTTAAGTGGGGCCCTTCAAGAGACCCAGTACTTC. Its protein product is CASSLSGALQETQYF.

The genes are TRBV4-1 and TRBJ2-1, with 10 bases aligning to TRBD2. V shed 0 bases and J 8 bases; nucleotides not matched to a gene: 10. The germline gives CDR1 MGHRA, CDR2 YSYEKL. The CDR3 runs to 17 residues. This CDR3 is CASSQDPAGGPLDEQFF. The CDR3, as DNA: TGCGCCAGCAGCCAAGACCCAGCGGGAGGGCCTTTAGATGAGCAGTTCTTC.

The V call is TRBV7-8, the J call TRBJ2-1, with 7 bases fitting TRBD1. Germline V lookup: CDR1 SGHVS, CDR2 FQNEAQ. CDR3 length: 15 amino acids. V lost 6 bases to trimming and J lost 3 bases; unmatched junction nucleotides: 8. CDR3 sequence reads: CASSPDRVNYNEQFF. DNA for the CDR3: TGTGCCAGCAGTCCAGACAGGGTAAACTACAATGAGCAGTTCTTC. Full variable domain (rest looked up from reference TRBV7-8 and TRBJ2-1): GAGVSQSPRYKVAKRGQDVALRCDPISGHVSLFWYQQALGQGPEFLTYFQNEAQLDKSGLPSDRFFAERPEGSVSTLKIQRTQQEDSAVYLCASSPDRVNYNEQFFGPGTRLTVL.

The V gene is TRBV7-8, the J gene TRBJ2-3; D is uncertain. The CDR3 is 16 residues long. With 1 base removed from V and 0 bases from J, the gap between germline ends came to 11 bases. Germline V gene data show CDR1 as SGHVS and CDR2 as FQNEAQ. The CDR3 coding sequence is TGTGCCAGCAGCTTAGAAGTGACTTCTAGCACAGATACGCAGTATTTT. The encoded protein is CASSLEVTSSTDTQYF.

J is TRBJ2-5 and V is TRBV29-1; D remains unclear. There are 12 residues in the CDR3. Germline loops: CDR1 SQVTM, CDR2 ANQGSEA. Written as DNA, the CDR3 is TGCACCGTGAGCTTAGTGAGCGAGACCCAGTACTTC. This sequence encodes CTVSLVSETQYF.

The V call is TRBV5-1, the J call TRBJ2-3; TRBD2 matches at 9 bases. The V and J ends lost 1 base and 1 base, in that order; junction bases with no gene match: 4. Germline V lookup: CDR1 SGHRS, CDR2 YFSETQ. This CDR3 has 16 residues. For the CDR3, the DNA is TGCGCCAGCAGCTTGTGGCGGACTAGCGGCACAGATACGCAGTATTTT. Translation gives CASSLWRTSGTDTQYF.

The chain recombines TRBV19 with TRBJ2-5; 7 bases match TRBD1. CDR1 is LNHDA, CDR2 SQIVND, per germline (reference sequence). Germline trimming cut 5 bases from V and 2 bases from J; bases unmatched to any gene: 5. CDR3 length: 14 amino acids. CDR3 sequence (DNA): TGTGCCAGTAGTCTTCCGGGACAGCAAGAGACCCAGTACTTC. This codes for CASSLPGQQETQYF. Variable domain in full (rest from reference TRBV19 and TRBJ2-5): DGGITQSPKYLFRKEGQNVTLSCEQNLNHDAMYWYRQDPGQGLRLIYYSQIVNDFQKGDIAEGYSVSREKKESFPLTVTSAQKNPTAFYLCASSLPGQQETQYFGPGTRLLVL.

This clone was seen just once. This rearrangement joins TRBV2 to TRBJ1-1; a possible D gene is TRBD1 (5 bases). Germline loops: CDR1 SNHLY, CDR2 FYNNEI. CDR3 size: 16 residues. Trimming stripped 3 bases from V and 3 bases from J, with 17 bases between. CDR3 sequence (DNA): TGTGCCAGCAGTGAGGCAGGGATGGTCGGTGACACTGAAGCTTTCTTT. Protein: CASSEAGMVGDTEAFF.

In this sample, this clone turned up once. This chain uses TRBV9 with TRBJ2-7, with D hard to call. The germline gives CDR1 SGDLS, CDR2 YYNGEE. V lost 0 bases and J 0 bases, leaving 10 bases between the germline ends. The CDR3 length is 15 residues. Here the CDR3 DNA reads TGTGCCAGCAGCGTAGGGGCAGAACCCTCCTACGAGCAGTACTTC. It yields the protein CASSVGAEPSYEQYF.

As for this clone: One end of the junction does not line up with germline, which may come from a read error. This chain joins TRBV7-2 and TRBJ1-4, with D possibly matching TRBD1 (5 bases). The CDR3 covers 16 residues. Germline V CDR1 and CDR2: SGHTA, FQGNSA. The CDR3 region is CAGSVDSNPTNEKLFF. The CDR3 bases are TGTGCCGGCAGCGTAGACAGTAACCCAACTAATGAAAAACTGTTTTTT. Filled out from reference TRBV7-2 and TRBJ1-4, the complete variable domain reads GAGVSQSPSNKVTEKGKDVELRCDPISGHTALYWYRQSLGQGLEFLIYFQGNSAPDKSGLPSDRFSAERTGGSVSTLTIQRTQQEDSAVYLCAGSVDSNPTNEKLFFGSGTQLSVL.

This clone was recorded only once. This sequence joins TRBV7-2 and TRBJ1-1; D unresolved. Trimming pared 3 bases from V and 5 bases from J, leaving 10 bases between. From germline, CDR1 is SGHTA and CDR2 FQGNSA. The CDR3 runs to 13 residues. The CDR3 loop is CASSFRMRTEAFF. DNA of the CDR3: TGTGCCAGCAGCTTTAGAATGCGAACTGAAGCTTTCTTT.

This clone was recorded once. The chain links TRBV7-9 to TRBJ1-1, with D possibly TRBD1 on 5 matching bases. This CDR3 comprises 15 residues. Germline V gives CDR1 SEHNR, CDR2 FQNEAQ (reference sequence). The V and J ends lost 4 bases and 5 bases respectively, with 17 bases between them. CDR3 sequence (DNA): TGTGCCAGCAGCTACAAGACGGGGGTTTGGACTGAAGCTTTCTTT. This gives the protein CASSYKTGVWTEAFF. Full variable domain (outside the CDR3, taken from reference TRBV7-9 and TRBJ1-1): DTGVSQNPRHKITKRGQNVTFRCDPISEHNRLYWYRQTLGQGPEFLTYFQNEAQLEKSRLLSDRFSAERPKGSFSTLEIQRTEQGDSAMYLCASSYKTGVWTEAFFGQGTRLTVV.

V usage is TRBV6-4 and J usage is TRBJ2-3; possibly TRBD2 for D (7 bases). Per the germline V gene, CDR1 is MRHNA and CDR2 is SNTAGT. This CDR3 spans 18 amino acids. V lost 7 bases, J lost 2 bases, and 25 bases lay in between. This CDR3 reads CASKEGRGAVFYTDTQYF. For the CDR3, the DNA is TGTGCCAGCAAGGAAGGACGGGGGGCTGTTTTTTACACAGATACGCAGTATTTT.

The V and J genes are TRBV30 and TRBJ2-1; 12 bases are a match to TRBD2. Germline V gene lookup returns CDR1 GTSNPN and CDR2 SVGIG (reference sequence). Unmatched junction bases numbered 6, after V lost 1 base and J lost 5 bases. CDR3 length equals 16 residues. In DNA, the CDR3 is TGTGCCTGGAGTGCCTGGACTAGCGGGGTAGACAATGAGCAGTTCTTC. Its translation is CAWSAWTSGVDNEQFF.

The chain carries TRBV9 and TRBJ2-7; 8 bases are shared with TRBD2. With V trimmed by 4 bases and J by 6 bases, 21 bases remained unmatched. The CDR3 covers 18 residues. Germline V gene sequence: CDR1 SGDLS, CDR2 YYNGEE. CDR3 DNA sequence: TGTGCCAGCAGCCCCCGTCCGAAACGGGAGGGAATGGTAGGCGAGCAGTACTTC. Translation gives CASSPRPKREGMVGEQYF.

This sequence joins TRBV11-3 and TRBJ2-5; maybe TRBD1 (5 bases). Germline CDR1 is SGHNT and CDR2 is YENEEA. The CDR3 is made up of 15 amino acids. The germline V and J ends were trimmed by 1 base and 5 bases, with 14 bases remaining between them. This CDR3 is CASSLGQTARETQYF. Here the CDR3 DNA reads TGTGCCAGCAGCTTAGGACAGACCGCTAGGGAGACCCAGTACTTC.

Turning to this clone: Germline is not matched at one junction end, which may reflect a read error. This chain joins TRBV7-7 and TRBJ2-7; 11 bases agree with TRBD2. The CDR3 is 15 residues long. Germline CDR1 and CDR2: SSHAT and FNYEAQ (reference sequence). CDR3 sequence (DNA): TGTGCTAGCAGCCCTTCGACTAGCGGGATGAACGAGCAGTACTTC. This sequence encodes CASSPSTSGMNEQYF. Combining the CDR3 with reference TRBV7-7 and TRBJ2-7 gives the whole variable domain GAGVSQSPRYKVTKRGQDVTLRCDPISSHATLYWYQQALGQGPEFLTYFNYEAQPDKSGLPSDRFSAERPEGSISTLTIQRTEQRDSAMYRCASSPSTSGMNEQYFGPGTRLTVT.

V usage is TRBV5-1 and J usage is TRBJ2-3; TRBD2 agrees at 9 bases. CDR3 length equals 17 residues. Germline CDR1 reads SGHRS; CDR2 reads YFSETQ. The trim removed 0 bases at V and 0 bases at J, leaving 5 bases unmatched. CDR3 region: CASSLGIAGESTDTQYF. CDR3 nucleotide sequence: TGCGCCAGCAGCTTGGGGATAGCGGGAGAAAGCACAGATACGCAGTATTTT.

The gene calls are TRBV29-1 and TRBJ2-3; perhaps TRBD1 as D (5 bases). Germline V gene lookup returns CDR1 SQVTM and CDR2 ANQGSEA. The CDR3 contains 12 residues. Between the trimmed V and J ends, which lost 6 bases and 3 bases, there was a span of 10 bases. The CDR3 nucleotides read TGCAGCGTCTCAGGGATTACAGATACGCAGTATTTT. Its translation: CSVSGITDTQYF.

This chain uses TRBV7-9 with TRBJ2-7; D may be TRBD1 (7 bases). Trimming removed 3 bases at V and 4 bases at J, with 10 bases between. Germline CDR1 SEHNR, CDR2 FQNEAQ (reference sequence). The CDR3 loop spans 13 amino acids. CDR3 in amino acids: CASSLQGGYEQYF. DNA for the CDR3: TGTGCCAGCAGCTTGCAGGGGGGATACGAGCAGTACTTC.

The V call is TRBV14, the J call TRBJ2-1; 8 bases agree with TRBD2. Germline V gene sequence: CDR1 SGHDN, CDR2 FVKESK. The CDR3 contains 16 residues. Trimming removed 4 bases from V and 8 bases from J; junction bases left unmatched: 13. This CDR3 is CASSRQTSGAGYEQFF. The CDR3 DNA is TGTGCCAGCAGCCGCCAAACTAGCGGAGCGGGGTATGAGCAGTTCTTC.

The chain recombines TRBV11-2 with TRBJ2-7; 11 bases align to TRBD1. The CDR3 sequence is 13 residues long. Trimming at V came to 6 bases and at J to 7 bases, leaving 5 bases not matched to a gene. Germline V gene lookup returns CDR1 SGHAT and CDR2 FQNNGV. The CDR3 DNA reads as TGTGCCAGCAGTCGGACAGGGGGCGAAGAGCAGTACTTC. Translated, it gives CASSRTGGEEQYF. Drawing the rest from reference TRBV11-2 and TRBJ2-7, the complete variable domain is EAGVAQSPRYKIIEKRQSVAFWCNPISGHATLYWYQQILGQGPKLLIQFQNNGVVDDSQLPKDRFSAERLKGVDSTLKIQPAKLEDSAVYLCASSRTGGEEQYFGPGTRLTVT.

This chain connects TRBV7-3 to TRBJ2-7; 8 bases map to TRBD2. V dropped 5 bases and J dropped 4; count of bases not matched to a gene: 10. The germline V gene has CDR1 SGHTA and CDR2 FQGTGA. This CDR3 has 15 amino acids. The CDR3 spells CASSPRGGTGYEQYF. CDR3 bases: TGTGCCAGCAGCCCCCGCGGGGGGACGGGATACGAGCAGTACTTC.

This sequence joins TRBV2 and TRBJ2-2; a possible D gene is TRBD1 (6 bases). CDR3 length: 15 amino acids. The germline gives CDR1 SNHLY, CDR2 FYNNEI. V shed 6 bases and J shed 2 bases, with 13 bases lying between them. The CDR3 DNA follows: TGTGCCAGCAGGGACAGTATACCCAACACCGGGGAGCTGTTTTTT. Protein product: CASRDSIPNTGELFF.

The rearrangement uses TRBV9 and TRBJ2-7, with 8 positions matching TRBD1. V shed 4 bases and J 3 bases; nucleotides not matched to a gene: 6. This CDR3 is 14 amino acids long. CDR1 and CDR2 from the germline V gene are SGDLS and YYNGEE. The CDR3 sequence: CASSTRQGSYEQYF. CDR3 sequence (DNA): TGTGCCAGCAGCACCAGACAGGGGAGCTACGAGCAGTACTTC.